These T cell receptor beta chains were read from a single sample in a study of T cells in Graves' hyperthyroidism and ophthalmopathy. TCRdb fed the multiplex PCR reads into MiXCR, producing one record per CDR3 protein. The sample shows hundreds of thousands of distinct CDR3 sequences, 38% of them seen only once. Material for sequencing was blood. The receptors were gathered from a man between 18 and 35 years old with Graves' hyperthyroidism. Both conserved end residues are part of each CDR3. Each record gives: CDR3 DNA, CDR3 protein, D gene, clone size, J gene, V gene. The D gene is left open where the match is weak. Part of the rows lack a size; the others show once, few, many or a class for expanded clones.

CDR3nt: TGCGCCAGTCAACCGGGACTAGCGGGAGGGCCGTCCTACGAGCAGTACTTC
CDR3aa: CASQPGLAGGPSYEQYF
d_gene: TRBD2
abundance: .
j_gene: TRBJ2-7
v_gene: TRBV5-1

CDR3nt: TGTGCCAGCAGCTGGGGACGGGACAGTGTGAGCAATCAGCCCCAGCATTTT
CDR3aa: CASSWGRDSVSNQPQHF
d_gene: TRBD1
abundance: .
j_gene: TRBJ1-5
v_gene: TRBV12-3/TRBV12-4

CDR3nt: TGTGCCAGCAGCGGACGGGAGAGCAATCAGCCCCAGCATTTT
CDR3aa: CASSGRESNQPQHF
d_gene: .
abundance: many
j_gene: TRBJ1-5
v_gene: TRBV9

CDR3nt: TGTGCCAGCAGCCGTATGTCCTGGGAGACCCAGTACTTC
CDR3aa: CASSRMSWETQYF
d_gene: .
abundance: few
j_gene: TRBJ2-5
v_gene: TRBV6-5

CDR3nt: TGCGCCAGCAGCCAAGACAGGACAGGGGGGGACACTGAAGCTTTCTTT
CDR3aa: CASSQDRTGGDTEAFF
d_gene: TRBD1
abundance: .
j_gene: TRBJ1-1
v_gene: TRBV9

CDR3nt: TGTGCCAGCAGCCTACCTCGGACAGGGGCGTCGCTTGAAGCTTTCTTT
CDR3aa: CASSLPRTGASLEAFF
d_gene: TRBD1
abundance: .
j_gene: TRBJ1-1
v_gene: TRBV7-9

CDR3nt: TGTGCCAGCAGCCAAGGAGGAGTGGGCGGGGAGCTGTTTTTT
CDR3aa: CASSQGGVGGELFF
d_gene: .
abundance: .
j_gene: TRBJ2-2
v_gene: TRBV7-6

CDR3nt: TGTGCCAGCAGCTTGCGGGGCGGGATCCAAGAGACCCAGTACTTC
CDR3aa: CASSLRGGIQETQYF
d_gene: .
abundance: .
j_gene: TRBJ2-5
v_gene: TRBV5-6

CDR3nt: TGTGCCATCAGTGAGTCGTGGACACTTAACGGAAACACCATATATTTT
CDR3aa: CAISESWTLNGNTIYF
d_gene: .
abundance: .
j_gene: TRBJ1-3
v_gene: TRBV10-3

CDR3nt: TGTGCCAGTAGTATCGGCAGCGGAGCTAACTATGGCTACACCATATATTTT
CDR3aa: CASSIGSGANYGYTIYF
d_gene: .
abundance: .
j_gene: TRBJ1-3
v_gene: TRBV19

CDR3nt: TGTGCCAGCAGCCCCGACAGGTTTAATTCACCCCTCCACTTT
CDR3aa: CASSPDRFNSPLHF
d_gene: .
abundance: many
j_gene: TRBJ1-6
v_gene: TRBV7-9

CDR3nt: TGTGCCAGCACCGCTAGCGGGGGAGCGGAAAAGACCCAGTACTTC
CDR3aa: CASTASGGAEKTQYF
d_gene: TRBD2
abundance: .
j_gene: TRBJ2-5
v_gene: TRBV12-3/TRBV12-4

CDR3nt: TGCAGTGCACCTAAGACAGGGGAGACCCAGCATTTT
CDR3aa: CSAPKTGETQHF
d_gene: TRBD1
abundance: once
j_gene: TRBJ1-5
v_gene: TRBV20-1

CDR3nt: TGCAGCGTTGAAGGTTTAATGGAGGGACGCTATGGCTACACCTTC
CDR3aa: CSVEGLMEGRYGYTF
d_gene: .
abundance: .
j_gene: TRBJ1-2
v_gene: TRBV29-1

CDR3nt: TGTGCCAGCAGCTTAAGAGAGGGCCAGAATGCTGAAAAACTGTTTTTT
CDR3aa: CASSLREGQNAEKLFF
d_gene: .
abundance: few
j_gene: TRBJ1-4
v_gene: TRBV7-9

CDR3nt: TGTGCCAGTAGTTTGGACTCTGGCGGTTCACCCCTCCACTTT
CDR3aa: CASSLDSGGSPLHF
d_gene: .
abundance: many
j_gene: TRBJ1-6
v_gene: TRBV19

CDR3nt: TGTGCCAGCAGTTCCGAGCAGGGGCAGTTTCAAGAGACCCAGTACTTC
CDR3aa: CASSSEQGQFQETQYF
d_gene: .
abundance: many
j_gene: TRBJ2-5
v_gene: TRBV7-8

CDR3nt: TGTGCCAGCAGCTTAGGGGGGTGGGGCAGGGCTAGCACTGAAGCTTTCTTT
CDR3aa: CASSLGGWGRASTEAFF
d_gene: .
abundance: few
j_gene: TRBJ1-1
v_gene: TRBV7-9

CDR3nt: TGTGCCAGCTCACTATACAACAGGGAGGACTCCTACGAGCAGTACTTC
CDR3aa: CASSLYNREDSYEQYF
d_gene: .
abundance: .
j_gene: TRBJ2-7
v_gene: TRBV7-9

CDR3nt: TGCAGCGTTGTTGAGGGAGCTGAAGCTTTCTTT
CDR3aa: CSVVEGAEAFF
d_gene: .
abundance: .
j_gene: TRBJ1-1
v_gene: TRBV29-1

CDR3nt: TGTGCCAGCAGCGCGGTAGTTGAAAAACTGTTTTTT
CDR3aa: CASSAVVEKLFF
d_gene: .
abundance: few
j_gene: TRBJ1-4
v_gene: TRBV5-5

CDR3nt: TGCGCCAGCAGCCAAGACCGAACAGCTAGCGGCCGCTCCTACGAGCAGTACTTC
CDR3aa: CASSQDRTASGRSYEQYF
d_gene: TRBD2
abundance: .
j_gene: TRBJ2-7
v_gene: TRBV2

CDR3nt: TGCAGCGTTGAAGGGCGGAAGACCGACGAGCAGTACTTC
CDR3aa: CSVEGRKTDEQYF
d_gene: .
abundance: many
j_gene: TRBJ2-7
v_gene: TRBV29-1

CDR3nt: TGTGCTAGTGGTCTGGACGGACCCGGGGGCTACACCTTC
CDR3aa: CASGLDGPGGYTF
d_gene: .
abundance: .
j_gene: TRBJ1-2
v_gene: TRBV12-3/TRBV12-4

CDR3nt: TGTGCCAGCAGCTTTGACGGCCGAGAGACCCAGTACTTC
CDR3aa: CASSFDGRETQYF
d_gene: .
abundance: many
j_gene: TRBJ2-5
v_gene: TRBV7-2

CDR3nt: TGTGCCAGCAGCCCAGTACCGGGACAGTCTGGAAACACCATATATTTT
CDR3aa: CASSPVPGQSGNTIYF
d_gene: TRBD1
abundance: .
j_gene: TRBJ1-3
v_gene: TRBV7-2

CDR3nt: TGTGCCAGCAGTCTTCCCTCAAGTCTGGGGGACGATGGCTACACCTTC
CDR3aa: CASSLPSSLGDDGYTF
d_gene: .
abundance: few
j_gene: TRBJ1-2
v_gene: TRBV7-9

CDR3nt: TGTGCCAGCAGCCCCCCCTTCATAGGGGACCCAAAGACCCAGTACTTC
CDR3aa: CASSPPFIGDPKTQYF
d_gene: .
abundance: .
j_gene: TRBJ2-5
v_gene: TRBV7-9

CDR3nt: TGCAGTGCTAGGCCGGGGTCCGGGGAGCTGTTTTTT
CDR3aa: CSARPGSGELFF
d_gene: .
abundance: .
j_gene: TRBJ2-2
v_gene: TRBV20-1

CDR3nt: TGTGCCAGCAGTTTGGGAGGGGAGGTTCAGCCCCAGCATTTT
CDR3aa: CASSLGGEVQPQHF
d_gene: .
abundance: few
j_gene: TRBJ1-5
v_gene: TRBV28

CDR3nt: TGTGCCAGCAGCGGATCCGGGACAGGGAATGAAAAACTGTTTTTT
CDR3aa: CASSGSGTGNEKLFF
d_gene: TRBD1
abundance: many
j_gene: TRBJ1-4
v_gene: TRBV9

CDR3nt: TGTGCCAGCAGCTTAGTTTTCAACACCGGGGAGCTGTTTTTT
CDR3aa: CASSLVFNTGELFF
d_gene: .
abundance: .
j_gene: TRBJ2-2
v_gene: TRBV7-3

CDR3nt: TGTGCTAGATCCTTCGACGGGACAGTTAATCAGCCCCAGCATTTT
CDR3aa: CARSFDGTVNQPQHF
d_gene: TRBD1
abundance: .
j_gene: TRBJ1-5
v_gene: TRBV15

CDR3nt: TGTGCCAGCAGCCCTGACGGACCCAATCAGCCCCAGCATTTT
CDR3aa: CASSPDGPNQPQHF
d_gene: .
abundance: many
j_gene: TRBJ1-5
v_gene: TRBV7-9

CDR3nt: TGTGCCAGCAGTACGAGGGACAGGGTGAAAGAGACCCAGTACTTC
CDR3aa: CASSTRDRVKETQYF
d_gene: TRBD1
abundance: .
j_gene: TRBJ2-5
v_gene: TRBV12-3/TRBV12-4

CDR3nt: TGCAGTGCTAGACTCGACGGGGCCTACGAGCAGTACTTC
CDR3aa: CSARLDGAYEQYF
d_gene: .
abundance: .
j_gene: TRBJ2-7
v_gene: TRBV20-1

CDR3nt: TGTGCCAGCAGTGAAACGACAGGGGAAGAGACCCAGTACTTC
CDR3aa: CASSETTGEETQYF
d_gene: TRBD1
abundance: .
j_gene: TRBJ2-5
v_gene: TRBV25-1

CDR3nt: TGCGCCAGCAGCTTGGGGCAGTCTGCAACTAATGAAAAACTGTTTTTT
CDR3aa: CASSLGQSATNEKLFF
d_gene: .
abundance: .
j_gene: TRBJ1-4
v_gene: TRBV5-1

CDR3nt: TGTGCCAGCAGCACCCCTTGGACAGGGAGGGACGAAAAACTGTTTTTT
CDR3aa: CASSTPWTGRDEKLFF
d_gene: TRBD1
abundance: once
j_gene: TRBJ1-4
v_gene: TRBV12-3/TRBV12-4

CDR3nt: TGTGCCAGCAGTCTTACGGCAGGGAGCAATCAGCCCCAGCATTTT
CDR3aa: CASSLTAGSNQPQHF
d_gene: .
abundance: many
j_gene: TRBJ1-5
v_gene: TRBV7-6

CDR3nt: TGCAGCGTTGGGGGACTGTCCTATGGCTACACCTTC
CDR3aa: CSVGGLSYGYTF
d_gene: .
abundance: many
j_gene: TRBJ1-2
v_gene: TRBV29-1

CDR3nt: TGCAGTGCTATTGTTAACGCTGAAGCTTTCTTT
CDR3aa: CSAIVNAEAFF
d_gene: .
abundance: .
j_gene: TRBJ1-1
v_gene: TRBV20-1

CDR3nt: TGTGCCAGCAGTGGGCTCCGGGACAGGGATCCCTACGAGCAGTACTTC
CDR3aa: CASSGLRDRDPYEQYF
d_gene: TRBD1
abundance: few
j_gene: TRBJ2-7
v_gene: TRBV2

CDR3nt: TGTGCCAGCAGTGAGATCGGGGGGAGCTCCTACGAGCAGTACTTC
CDR3aa: CASSEIGGSSYEQYF
d_gene: TRBD2
abundance: .
j_gene: TRBJ2-7
v_gene: TRBV2

CDR3nt: TGTGCCAGCAGCTCCATTAAGCGCTACGAGCAGTACTTC
CDR3aa: CASSSIKRYEQYF
d_gene: .
abundance: few
j_gene: TRBJ2-7
v_gene: TRBV7-9

CDR3nt: TGTGCCAGTACCCTGGAAAGGAACACCGGGGAGCTGTTTTTT
CDR3aa: CASTLERNTGELFF
d_gene: .
abundance: .
j_gene: TRBJ2-2
v_gene: TRBV19